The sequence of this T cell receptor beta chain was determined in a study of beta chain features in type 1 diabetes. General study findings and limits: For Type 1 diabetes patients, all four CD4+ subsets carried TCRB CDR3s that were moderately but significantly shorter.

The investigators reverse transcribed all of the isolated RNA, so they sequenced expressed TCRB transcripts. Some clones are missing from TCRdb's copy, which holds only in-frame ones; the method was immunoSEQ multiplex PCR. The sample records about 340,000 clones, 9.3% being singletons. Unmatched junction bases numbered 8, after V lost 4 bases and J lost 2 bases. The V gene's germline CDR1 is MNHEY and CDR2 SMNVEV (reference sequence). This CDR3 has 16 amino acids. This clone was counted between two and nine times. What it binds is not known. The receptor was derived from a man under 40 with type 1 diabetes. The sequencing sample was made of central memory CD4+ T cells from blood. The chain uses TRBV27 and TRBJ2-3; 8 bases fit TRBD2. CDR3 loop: CASSSPQRGTTDTQYF. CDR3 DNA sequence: TGTGCCAGCAGTTCCCCCCAGCGGGGGACCACAGATACGCAGTATTTT.